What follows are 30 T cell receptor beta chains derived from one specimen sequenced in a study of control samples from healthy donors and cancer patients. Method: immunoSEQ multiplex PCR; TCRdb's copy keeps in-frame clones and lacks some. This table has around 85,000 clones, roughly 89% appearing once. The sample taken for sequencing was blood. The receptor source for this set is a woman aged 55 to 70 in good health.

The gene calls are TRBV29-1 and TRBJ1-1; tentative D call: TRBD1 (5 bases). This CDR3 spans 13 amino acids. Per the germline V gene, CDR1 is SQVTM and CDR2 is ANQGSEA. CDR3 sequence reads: CRVRGVSDTEAFF. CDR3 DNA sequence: TGCAGGGTAAGAGGGGTTTCGGACACTGAAGCTTTCTTT.

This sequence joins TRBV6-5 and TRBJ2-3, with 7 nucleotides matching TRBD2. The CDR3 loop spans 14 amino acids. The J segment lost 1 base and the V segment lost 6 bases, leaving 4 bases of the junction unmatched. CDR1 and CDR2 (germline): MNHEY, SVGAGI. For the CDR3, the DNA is TGTGCCAGCAGCAGCCGGGAGGGCACAGATACGCAGTATTTT. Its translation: CASSSREGTDTQYF.

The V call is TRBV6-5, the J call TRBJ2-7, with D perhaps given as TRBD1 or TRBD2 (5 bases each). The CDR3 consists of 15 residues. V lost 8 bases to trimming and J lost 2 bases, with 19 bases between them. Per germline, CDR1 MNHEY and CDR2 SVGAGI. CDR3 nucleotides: TGTGCCAGCTCCGCCGAGGGGAGCCAAACCTACGAGCAGTACTTC. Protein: CASSAEGSQTYEQYF.

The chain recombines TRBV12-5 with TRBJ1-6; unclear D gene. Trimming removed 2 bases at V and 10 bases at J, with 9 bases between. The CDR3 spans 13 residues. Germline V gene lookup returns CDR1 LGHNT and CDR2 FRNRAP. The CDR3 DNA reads TGTGCTAGTGGTTTGATGCCCGGCTCACCCCTCCACTTT. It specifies CASGLMPGSPLHF.

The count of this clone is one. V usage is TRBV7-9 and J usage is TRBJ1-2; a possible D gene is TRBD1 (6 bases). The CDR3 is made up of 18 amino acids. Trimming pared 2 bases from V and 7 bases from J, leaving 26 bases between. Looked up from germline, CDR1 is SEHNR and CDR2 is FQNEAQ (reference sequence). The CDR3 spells CASSLWGTQGGGLSGYTF. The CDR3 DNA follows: TGTGCCAGCAGCTTATGGGGCACACAGGGAGGGGGATTATCTGGCTACACCTTC.

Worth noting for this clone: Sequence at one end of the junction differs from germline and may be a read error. The CDR3 here is CASSKQGYGDTIYF. The CDR3 region has the DNA TGTGCCAGCAGTAAACAGGGTTATGGAGACACCATATATTTT. The V call is TRBV11-3, the J call TRBJ1-3; D perhaps matches TRBD1 (6 bases). CDR3 size: 14 residues. Germline V gives CDR1 SGHNT, CDR2 YENEEA.

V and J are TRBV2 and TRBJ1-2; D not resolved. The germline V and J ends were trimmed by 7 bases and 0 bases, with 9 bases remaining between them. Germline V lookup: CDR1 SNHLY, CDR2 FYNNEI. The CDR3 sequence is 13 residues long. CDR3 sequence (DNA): TGTGCCAGCAAGTCAGGAGCTAACTATGGCTACACCTTC. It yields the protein CASKSGANYGYTF.

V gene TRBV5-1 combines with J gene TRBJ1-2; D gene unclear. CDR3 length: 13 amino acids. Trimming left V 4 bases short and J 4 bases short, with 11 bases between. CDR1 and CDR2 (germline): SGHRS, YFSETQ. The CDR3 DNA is TGCGCCAGCAGCCTCCCCGACGCCTATGGCTACACCTTC. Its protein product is CASSLPDAYGYTF.

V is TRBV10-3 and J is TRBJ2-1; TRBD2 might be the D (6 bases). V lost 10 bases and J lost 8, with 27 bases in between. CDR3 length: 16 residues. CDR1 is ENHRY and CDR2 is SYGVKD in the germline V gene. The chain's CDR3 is CATSSRGNTKIYEQFF. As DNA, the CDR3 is TGTGCCACATCTTCGCGGGGAAATACTAAAATCTATGAGCAGTTCTTC.

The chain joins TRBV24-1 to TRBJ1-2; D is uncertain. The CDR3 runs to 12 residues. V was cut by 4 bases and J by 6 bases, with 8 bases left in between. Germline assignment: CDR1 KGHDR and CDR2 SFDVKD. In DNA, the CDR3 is TGTGCCACCAGTGACAACAGTAATGGCTACACCTTC. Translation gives CATSDNSNGYTF.

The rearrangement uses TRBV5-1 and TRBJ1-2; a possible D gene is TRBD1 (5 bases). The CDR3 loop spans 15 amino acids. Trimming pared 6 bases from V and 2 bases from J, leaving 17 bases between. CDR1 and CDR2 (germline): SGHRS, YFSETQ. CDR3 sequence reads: CASISGPGSNYGYTF. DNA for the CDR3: TGCGCCAGCATTTCTGGTCCAGGGTCGAACTATGGCTACACCTTC.

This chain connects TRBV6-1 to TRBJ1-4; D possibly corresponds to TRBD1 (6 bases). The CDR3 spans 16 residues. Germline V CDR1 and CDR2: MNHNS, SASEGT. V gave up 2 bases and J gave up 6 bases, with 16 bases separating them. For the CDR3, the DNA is TGTGCCAGCAGTGAAAGGCGGGGGGGCAGGGATGAAAAACTGTTTTTT. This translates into CASSERRGGRDEKLFF.

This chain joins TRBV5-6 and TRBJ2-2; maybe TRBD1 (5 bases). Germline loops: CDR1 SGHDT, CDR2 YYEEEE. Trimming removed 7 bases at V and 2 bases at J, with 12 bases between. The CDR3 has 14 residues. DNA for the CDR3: TGTGCCAGCTTGTGGACACCAAACACCGGGGAGCTGTTTTTT. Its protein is CASLWTPNTGELFF.

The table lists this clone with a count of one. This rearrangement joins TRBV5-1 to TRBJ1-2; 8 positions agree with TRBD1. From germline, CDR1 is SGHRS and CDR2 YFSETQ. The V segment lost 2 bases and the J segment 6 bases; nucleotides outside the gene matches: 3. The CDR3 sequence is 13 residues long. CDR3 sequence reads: CASSLGQGHGYTF. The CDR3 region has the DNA TGCGCCAGCAGCTTAGGACAGGGTCATGGCTACACCTTC.

The CDR3 region is CASSRTLYEQYF. As DNA, the CDR3 is TGTGCCAGCAGCCGGACTCTCTACGAGCAGTACTTC. The gene calls are TRBV7-2 and TRBJ2-7; D perhaps matches TRBD2 (5 bases). The CDR3 is 12 amino acids. Trimming left V 5 bases short and J 3 bases short, with 8 bases between. The germline CDR1 and CDR2 sequences are SGHTA and FQGNSA.

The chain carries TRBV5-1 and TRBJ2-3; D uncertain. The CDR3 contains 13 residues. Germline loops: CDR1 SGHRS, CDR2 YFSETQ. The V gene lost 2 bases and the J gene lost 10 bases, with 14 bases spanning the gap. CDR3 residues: CASSFFSSQAQYF. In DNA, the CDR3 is TGCGCCAGCAGCTTCTTTAGCTCCCAAGCGCAGTATTTT.

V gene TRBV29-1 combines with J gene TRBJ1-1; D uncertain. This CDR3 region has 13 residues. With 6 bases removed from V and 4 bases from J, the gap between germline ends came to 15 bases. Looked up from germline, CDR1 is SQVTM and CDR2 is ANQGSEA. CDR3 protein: CSVGPAAGTEAFF. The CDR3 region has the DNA TGCAGCGTGGGCCCAGCAGCCGGCACTGAAGCTTTCTTT.

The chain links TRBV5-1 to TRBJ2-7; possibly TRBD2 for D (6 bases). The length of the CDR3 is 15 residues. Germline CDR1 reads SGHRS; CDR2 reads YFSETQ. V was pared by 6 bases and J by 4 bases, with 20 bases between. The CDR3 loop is CASTPVLGGEYEQYF. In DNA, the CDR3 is TGCGCCAGCACCCCCGTCCTGGGGGGTGAATACGAGCAGTACTTC.

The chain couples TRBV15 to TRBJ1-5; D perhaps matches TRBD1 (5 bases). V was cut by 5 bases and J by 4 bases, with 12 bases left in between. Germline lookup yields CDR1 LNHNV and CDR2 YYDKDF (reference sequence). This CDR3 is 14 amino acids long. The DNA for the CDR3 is TGTGCCACCAGCGTTGGGACCGAAAATCAGCCCCAGCATTTT. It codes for CATSVGTENQPQHF.

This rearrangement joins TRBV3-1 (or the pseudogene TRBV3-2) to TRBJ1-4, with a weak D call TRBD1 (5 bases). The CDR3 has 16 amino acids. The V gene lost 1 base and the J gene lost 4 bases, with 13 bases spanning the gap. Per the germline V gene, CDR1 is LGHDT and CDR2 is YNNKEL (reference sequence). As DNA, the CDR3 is TGTGCCAGCAGCCAAGCCCGCGACAGTTATAATGAAAAACTGTTTTTT. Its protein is CASSQARDSYNEKLFF.

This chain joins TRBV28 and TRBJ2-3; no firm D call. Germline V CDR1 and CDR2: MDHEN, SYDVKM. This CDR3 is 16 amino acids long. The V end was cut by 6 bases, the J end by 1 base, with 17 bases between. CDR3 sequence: CASSPRPSQGTDTQYF. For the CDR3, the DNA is TGTGCCAGCAGCCCTCGGCCCTCGCAGGGCACAGATACGCAGTATTTT.

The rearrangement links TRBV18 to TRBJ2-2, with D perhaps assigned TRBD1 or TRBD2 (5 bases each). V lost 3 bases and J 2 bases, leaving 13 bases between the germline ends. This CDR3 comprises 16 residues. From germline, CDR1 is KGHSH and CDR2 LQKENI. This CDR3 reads CASSPTLGPNTGELFF. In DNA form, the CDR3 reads TGTGCCAGCTCACCGACCCTGGGACCCAACACCGGGGAGCTGTTTTTT.

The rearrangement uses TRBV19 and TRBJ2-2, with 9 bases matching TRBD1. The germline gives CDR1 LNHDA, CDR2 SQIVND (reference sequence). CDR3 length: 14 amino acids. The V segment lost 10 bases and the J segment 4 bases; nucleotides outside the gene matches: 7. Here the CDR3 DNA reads TGTGCCACTGACACAGGGGGCCTCACCGGGGAGCTGTTTTTT. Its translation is CATDTGGLTGELFF. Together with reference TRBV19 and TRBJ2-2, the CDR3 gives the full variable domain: DGGITQSPKYLFRKEGQNVTLSCEQNLNHDAMYWYRQDPGQGLRLIYYSQIVNDFQKGDIAEGYSVSREKKESFPLTVTSAQKNPTAFYLCATDTGGLTGELFFGEGSRLTVL.

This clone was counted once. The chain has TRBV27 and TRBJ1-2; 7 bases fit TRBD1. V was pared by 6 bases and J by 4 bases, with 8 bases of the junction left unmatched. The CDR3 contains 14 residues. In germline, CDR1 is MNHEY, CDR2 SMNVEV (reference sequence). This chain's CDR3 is CASRSGGSLYGYTF. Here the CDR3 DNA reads TGTGCCAGCAGGTCAGGGGGTTCTCTCTATGGCTACACCTTC.

As DNA, the CDR3 is TGCGCCAGCGGCGGGACAGGGTCAGATACGCAGTATTTT. Translation: CASGGTGSDTQYF. The rearrangement uses TRBV5-1 and TRBJ2-3, with 9 bases that match TRBD1. The junction had 4 bases not matched to a gene; V was cut back by 7 bases and J by 4 bases. The CDR3 runs to 13 residues. The germline V gene encodes CDR1 SGHRS and CDR2 YFSETQ. Looking up the rest from reference TRBV5-1 and TRBJ2-3 gives the full variable domain: KAGVTQTPRYLIKTRGQQVTLSCSPISGHRSVSWYQQTPGQGLQFLFEYFSETQRNKGNFPGRFSGRQFSNSRSEMNVSTLELGDSALYLCASGGTGSDTQYFGPGTRLTVL.

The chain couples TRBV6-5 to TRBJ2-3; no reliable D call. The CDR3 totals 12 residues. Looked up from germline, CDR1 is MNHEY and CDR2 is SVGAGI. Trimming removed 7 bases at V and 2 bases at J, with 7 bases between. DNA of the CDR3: TGTGCCAGCACAGGTTACACAGATACGCAGTATTTT. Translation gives CASTGYTDTQYF.

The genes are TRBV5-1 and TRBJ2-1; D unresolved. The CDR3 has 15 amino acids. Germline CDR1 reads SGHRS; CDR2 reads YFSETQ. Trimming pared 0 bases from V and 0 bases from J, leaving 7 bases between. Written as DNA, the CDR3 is TGCGCCAGCAGCTTGGCCAGCGACTCCTACAATGAGCAGTTCTTC. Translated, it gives CASSLASDSYNEQFF. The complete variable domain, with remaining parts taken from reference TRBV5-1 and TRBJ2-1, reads KAGVTQTPRYLIKTRGQQVTLSCSPISGHRSVSWYQQTPGQGLQFLFEYFSETQRNKGNFPGRFSGRQFSNSRSEMNVSTLELGDSALYLCASSLASDSYNEQFFGPGTRLTVL.

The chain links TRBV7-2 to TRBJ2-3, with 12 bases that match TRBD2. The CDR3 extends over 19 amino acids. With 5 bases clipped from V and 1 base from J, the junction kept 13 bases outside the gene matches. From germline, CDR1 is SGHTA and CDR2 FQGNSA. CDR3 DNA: TGTGCCAGCAGCCATGTGAGGACTAGCGGGATTTGGGGCACAGATACGCAGTATTTT. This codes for CASSHVRTSGIWGTDTQYF.

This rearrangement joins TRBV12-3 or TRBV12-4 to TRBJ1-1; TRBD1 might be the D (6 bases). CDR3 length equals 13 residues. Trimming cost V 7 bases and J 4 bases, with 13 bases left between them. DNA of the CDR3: TGTGCCAGCAATAAGGACAGTGGCACTGAAGCTTTCTTT. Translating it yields CASNKDSGTEAFF.

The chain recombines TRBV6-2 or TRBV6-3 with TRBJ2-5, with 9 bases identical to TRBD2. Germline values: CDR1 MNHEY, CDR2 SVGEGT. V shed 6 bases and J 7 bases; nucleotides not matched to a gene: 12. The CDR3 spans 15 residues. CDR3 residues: CASSSVSGSRGTQYF. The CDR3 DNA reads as TGTGCCAGCAGCTCTGTTAGCGGGAGTCGAGGGACCCAGTACTTC.